Sequencing of this T cell receptor (beta chain) was carried out in a study of blood T cell repertoires in COVID-19. Study information: From the United States, Italy and Spain came samples of acute and convalescent COVID-19.

Method: immunoSEQ multiplex PCR; TCRdb's copy keeps in-frame clones and lacks some. The sample lists roughly 62,000 clones; approximately 86% were seen once. Germline V CDR1 and CDR2: SGHNT, YYREEE (reference sequence). The CDR3 totals 17 residues. Trimming at V came to 0 bases and at J to 5 bases, leaving 5 bases not matched to a gene. This chain joins TRBV5-4 and TRBJ2-6; 10 nucleotides match TRBD2. The sample comprised peripheral blood. This clonotype was sampled from a man between 65 and 85 years old with acute or convalescent COVID-19. CDR3: CASSLGLAGVRANVLTF. CDR3 sequence (DNA): TGTGCCAGCAGCTTGGGGCTAGCGGGAGTTAGGGCCAACGTCCTGACTTTC.